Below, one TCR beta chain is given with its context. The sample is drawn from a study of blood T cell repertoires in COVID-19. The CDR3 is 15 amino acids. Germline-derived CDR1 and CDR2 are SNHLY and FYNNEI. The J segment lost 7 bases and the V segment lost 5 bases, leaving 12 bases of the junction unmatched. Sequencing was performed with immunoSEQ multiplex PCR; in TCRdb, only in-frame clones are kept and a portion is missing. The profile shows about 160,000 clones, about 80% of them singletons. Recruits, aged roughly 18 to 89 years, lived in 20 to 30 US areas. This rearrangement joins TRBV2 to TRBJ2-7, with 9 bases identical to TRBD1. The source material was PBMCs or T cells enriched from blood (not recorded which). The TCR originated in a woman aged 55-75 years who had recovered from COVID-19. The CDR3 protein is CASSWGTGTRGEQYF. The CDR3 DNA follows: TGTGCCAGCAGTTGGGGGACAGGGACCCGCGGGGAGCAGTACTTC.